The clone carrying this T cell receptor beta chain turned up a few times. Looked up from germline, CDR1 is LNHDA and CDR2 is SQIVND (reference sequence). The CDR3 spans 12 residues. The V gene lost 3 bases and the J gene lost 7 bases, with 9 bases spanning the gap. The data were obtained in a study of STAT5B mutations in CD4+ large granular lymphocyte leukemia. This table comes from immunoSEQ multiplex PCR, and its TCRdb copy is limited to in-frame clones, with some not included. The repertoire holds approximately 40,000 clones, with 70% to 85% as singletons. This TCR derives from a human donor in good health. The sequenced material came from CD4+ T cells from blood buffy coats. The rearrangement uses TRBV19 and TRBJ1-2; D unclear. Here the CDR3 reads CASSMVTRGYTF. CDR3 nucleotide sequence: TGTGCCAGTAGTATGGTGACTCGTGGCTACACCTTC.